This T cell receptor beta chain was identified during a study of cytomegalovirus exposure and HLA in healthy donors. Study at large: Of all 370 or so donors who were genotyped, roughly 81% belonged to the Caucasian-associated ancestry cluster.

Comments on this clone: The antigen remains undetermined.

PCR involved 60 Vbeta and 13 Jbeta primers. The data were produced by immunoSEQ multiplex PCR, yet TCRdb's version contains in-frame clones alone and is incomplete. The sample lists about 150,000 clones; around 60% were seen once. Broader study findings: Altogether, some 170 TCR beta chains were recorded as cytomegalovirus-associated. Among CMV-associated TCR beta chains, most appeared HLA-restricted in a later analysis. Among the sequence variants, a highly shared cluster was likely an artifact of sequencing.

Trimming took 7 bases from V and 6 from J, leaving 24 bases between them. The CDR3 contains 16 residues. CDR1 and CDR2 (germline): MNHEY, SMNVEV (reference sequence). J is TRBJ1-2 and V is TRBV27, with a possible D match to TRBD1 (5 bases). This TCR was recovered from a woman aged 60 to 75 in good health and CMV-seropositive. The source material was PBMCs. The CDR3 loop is CASTFSSGARGNGYTF. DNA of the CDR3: TGTGCCAGCACCTTTTCTAGCGGGGCGCGGGGGAATGGCTACACCTTC.